This is a list of T cell receptor beta chains from one sample in a study of spatial heterogeneity in lung cancer. Using its own MiXCR run on the 5' RACE reads, TCRdb lists one record per CDR3 protein. The profile shows 15,000 to 20,000 distinct CDR3 sequences, about a fifth of them singletons. The specimen comprised PBMCs, sampled at surgery. These receptors were obtained from a female donor with early-stage non-small cell lung cancer. The CDR3 runs from the conserved cysteine through the conserved F or W. A D gene is named only where the DNA matches it firmly. Clone size, where shown, is once, few, many, or a class for clones that have expanded.

many,TRBJ1-1,-,TRBV24-1,TGTGCCACCAGGGCGGAGCTGAACACTGAAGCTTTCTTT,CATRAELNTEAFF
-,TRBJ1-2,-,TRBV27,TGTGCCAGCAGCCGACAAGTTAGCTATGGCTACACCTTC,CASSRQVSYGYTF
once,TRBJ2-3,TRBD2,TRBV7-2,TGTGCCAGCAGCTTAACCGGGACTAGCGCAGATACGCAGTATTTT,CASSLTGTSADTQYF
many,TRBJ2-2,TRBD2,TRBV19,TGTGCCAGTATTAGTAGCGGGGGACGCACCGGGGAGCTGTTTTTT,CASISSGGRTGELFF
many,TRBJ1-2,-,TRBV7-2,TGTGCCAGCAGCTTAGAGTTGGCAAACTATGGCTACACCTTC,CASSLELANYGYTF
-,TRBJ2-2,-,TRBV4-3,TGCGCCAGCAGCCAAAGAGGGGCGAACACCGGGGAGCTGTTTTTT,CASSQRGANTGELFF
many,TRBJ2-2,TRBD1,TRBV6-4,TGTGCCAGCAGTCCGGGACAGGGAACCGGGGAGCTGTTTTTT,CASSPGQGTGELFF
medium-sized,TRBJ1-5,-,TRBV28,TGTGCCAGCAGTCTCTCTAGGGGCGGCAATCAGCCCCAGCATTTT,CASSLSRGGNQPQHF
medium-sized,TRBJ2-3,-,TRBV4-3,TGCGCCAGCAGCCAACGGGACGGATCCACAGATACGCAGTATTTT,CASSQRDGSTDTQYF
many,TRBJ2-1,TRBD2,TRBV18,TGTGCCAGCTCACCAGTTAGCGGGGTGTACAATGAGCAGTTCTTC,CASSPVSGVYNEQFF
many,TRBJ2-5,-,TRBV4-3,TGCGCCAGCAGCCAAGACGGTGGCCGTTGGGGAGAGACCCAGTACTTC,CASSQDGGRWGETQYF
-,TRBJ2-2,-,TRBV7-2,TGTGCCAGCAGAGGCGGCGCGAACACCGGGGAGCTGTTTTTT,CASRGGANTGELFF
few,TRBJ2-1,-,TRBV7-6,TGTGCCAGCAGCTTGTCCCAGGGCCGATACAATGAGCAGTTCTTC,CASSLSQGRYNEQFF
medium-sized,TRBJ1-2,TRBD1,TRBV5-4,TGTGCCAGCAGCGCCGGACAGGATAACTATGGCTACACCTTC,CASSAGQDNYGYTF
-,TRBJ1-4,-,TRBV3-1,TGTGCCAGCAGCGAGAGTGGAGGGAATGAAAAACTGTTTTTT,CASSESGGNEKLFF
many,TRBJ2-1,TRBD2,TRBV20-1,TGCAGTGCTAGATACCTAGCGGGAGGGCCCCATGAGCAGTTCTTC,CSARYLAGGPHEQFF
many,TRBJ1-4,-,TRBV6-1,TGTGCCAGCAGCCGACAGGCAACTAATGAAAAACTGTTTTTT,CASSRQATNEKLFF
many,TRBJ2-4,-,TRBV28,TGTGCCAGCAGGGACCGGGACAACTACATAGCCAAAAACATTCAGTACTTC,CASRDRDNYIAKNIQYF